This TCR beta chain is from a study of blood T cell repertoires in COVID-19. Some clones are missing from TCRdb's copy, which holds only in-frame ones; the method was immunoSEQ multiplex PCR. The sample has fewer than 140,000 clones, roughly four fifths seen once. Sequencing was done on a sample of peripheral blood. This TCR was recovered from a woman in her sixties or seventies with acute or convalescent COVID-19.

CDR3 bases: TGCGCCAGCAGCCCCGCGGGAAGTCACACTGAAGCTTTCTTT. It specifies CASSPAGSHTEAFF. This chain joins TRBV5-1 and TRBJ1-1; D call uncertain. Trimming took off 4 bases at V and 3 bases at J, with 13 bases between the two ends. The CDR3 length is 14 residues. In germline, CDR1 is SGHRS, CDR2 YFSETQ.